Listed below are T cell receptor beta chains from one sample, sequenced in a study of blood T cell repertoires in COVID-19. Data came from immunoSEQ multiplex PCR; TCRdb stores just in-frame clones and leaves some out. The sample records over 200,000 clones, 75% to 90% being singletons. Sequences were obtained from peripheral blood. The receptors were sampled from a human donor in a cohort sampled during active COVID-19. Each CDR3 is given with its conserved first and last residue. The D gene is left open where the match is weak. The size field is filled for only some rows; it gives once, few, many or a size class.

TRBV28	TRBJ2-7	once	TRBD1	TGTGCCAGCAGTACGACAGGGATCTACGAGCAGTACTTC	CASSTTGIYEQYF
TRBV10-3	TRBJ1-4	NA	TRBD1	TGTGCCGTTGGGACAGGGATGTGGGAAAAACTGTTTTTT	CAVGTGMWEKLFF
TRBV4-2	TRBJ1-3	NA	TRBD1	TGTGCCAGCAGCCGCGGGACAGGGGGTTGGAACCCTGGAAACACCATATATTTT	CASSRGTGGWNPGNTIYF
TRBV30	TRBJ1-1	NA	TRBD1	TGTGCCTGGCAGGGGGCGACTGAAGCTTTCTTT	CAWQGATEAFF
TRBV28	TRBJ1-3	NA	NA	TGTGCCAGCAGTTCCCCGGGGGTAACTGGAAACACCATATATTTT	CASSSPGVTGNTIYF
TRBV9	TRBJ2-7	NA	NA	TGTGCCAGCAGCCCAGGACGACAGCGCTCCTACGAGCAGTACTTC	CASSPGRQRSYEQYF
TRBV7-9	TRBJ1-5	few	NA	TGTGCCACCACTCCGTATAGCAATCAGCCCCAGCATTTT	CATTPYSNQPQHF
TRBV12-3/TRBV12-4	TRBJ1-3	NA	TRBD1	TGTGCCAGCAGCCGCACAGGGGGTAACACCATATATTTT	CASSRTGGNTIYF
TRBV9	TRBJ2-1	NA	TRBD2	TGTGCCAGCAGCGCACTAGCGGGGCCCTACAATGAGCAGTTCTTC	CASSALAGPYNEQFF
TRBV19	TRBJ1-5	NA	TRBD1	TGTGCCAGTTCAGGGGACAGGAATCAGCCCCAGCATTTT	CASSGDRNQPQHF
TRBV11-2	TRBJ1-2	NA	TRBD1	TGTGCCAGCAGCTTAGCGAGACAGGGGAGCTATGGCTACACCTTC	CASSLARQGSYGYTF
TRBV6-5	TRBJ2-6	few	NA	TGTGCCAGCAGTTACTCAGGGGGCTCTGGGGCCAACGTCCTGACTTTC	CASSYSGGSGANVLTF
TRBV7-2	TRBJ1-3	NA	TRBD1	TGTGCCAGCAGCTTAGCGCTGTACAGGGGTGGAAACACCATATATTTT	CASSLALYRGGNTIYF
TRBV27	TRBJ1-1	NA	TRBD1	TGTGCCAGCAGAGCTGGGACAGGGATGAACACTGAAGCTTTCTTT	CASRAGTGMNTEAFF
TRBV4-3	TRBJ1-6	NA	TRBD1	TGCGCCAGCAGCCAATCCCTCCCGGGACAGGGCAATTCACCCCTCCACTTT	CASSQSLPGQGNSPLHF
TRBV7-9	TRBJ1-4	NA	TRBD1	TGTGCCAGCAAAACAGGGGGCGTTAATGAAAAACTGTTTTTT	CASKTGGVNEKLFF
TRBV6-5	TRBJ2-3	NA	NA	TGTGCCAGCAGTTACTCGGGCAGAATAACAGATACGCAGTATTTT	CASSYSGRITDTQYF
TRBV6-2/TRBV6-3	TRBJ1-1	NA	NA	TGTGCCAGCAGTTACTCCACACACACTGAAGCTTTCTTT	CASSYSTHTEAFF
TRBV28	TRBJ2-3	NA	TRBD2	TGTGCCAGCAGTTTATGGTCGCTAGCGGGAGGAACAGATACGCAGTATTTT	CASSLWSLAGGTDTQYF
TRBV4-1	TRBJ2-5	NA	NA	TGCGCCAGCAGCCAAGATAGTGCAGGGCTTAAGACCCAGTACTTC	CASSQDSAGLKTQYF
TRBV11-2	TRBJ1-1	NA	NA	TGTGCCAGCAGCTTAGACCGGGACTTGGTATGGACTGAAGCTTTCTTT	CASSLDRDLVWTEAFF
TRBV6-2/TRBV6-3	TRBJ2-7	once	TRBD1	TGTGCCAGCAGTTACCCCTCCTGGACAGGGTCCTACGAGCAGTACTTC	CASSYPSWTGSYEQYF
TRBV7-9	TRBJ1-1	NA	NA	TGTGCCAGCAGCCTGGGGGGAGGCGAAGCTTTCTTT	CASSLGGGEAFF
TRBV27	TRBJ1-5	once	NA	TGTGCCAGCAGTTACAAGGGGGGCAATCAGCCCCAGCATTTT	CASSYKGGNQPQHF
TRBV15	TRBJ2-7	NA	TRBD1	TGTGCCACCAGCGCCCGGACAGGGGGTGTCTACGAGCAGTACTTC	CATSARTGGVYEQYF